This T cell receptor (beta chain) was captured by sequencing in a study of vaccination and CD4 T cells after COVID-19. Treatment noted: roughly ten-day PBMC culture with coronavirus spike peptide pools or control peptides (ViraFEST assay). One should note that the unexposed donor's CD4+ T cells were collected before the COVID-19 pandemic (2011-2018). Trimming removed 6 bases at V and 2 bases at J, with 25 bases between. The CDR3 has 18 amino acids. Germline values: CDR1 MNHNS, CDR2 SASEGT. Comments on this clonotype: Its antigen is undetermined.

CD4+ T cells that had been cultured provided DNA sequenced with the Oncomine TCR Beta short-read assay. TCRdb fed the PCR reads into MiXCR, producing one record per CDR3 protein. Found here are around 6,000 distinct CDR3 sequences, under 60% of them singletons; the top ten hold about a quarter. Sequencing was performed on CD4+ T cells from blood, cultured in vitro. V gene TRBV6-1 combines with J gene TRBJ1-2, with D possibly matching TRBD1 (6 bases). The TCR sequence derives from a human donor in good health. The CDR3 spells CASSHPIQGRARNYGYTF. The CDR3 DNA is TGTGCCAGCAGCCATCCGATACAGGGAAGGGCTAGGAACTATGGCTACACCTTC.